This T cell receptor (beta chain) was sequenced for a study of blood T cell repertoires in COVID-19. As for the study in general: T cells, B-cell-depleted T cells, or PBMCs provided the cDNA or gDNA that served as material.

CDR3 length equals 16 residues. V was pared by 2 bases and J by 6 bases, with 17 bases between. In the authors' workflow: Estimates of nucleated cell counts were drawn from the amplification of reference gene primers. Sequencing was performed with immunoSEQ multiplex PCR; in TCRdb, only in-frame clones are kept and a portion is missing. The V and J calls and clone size were taken over from that table, and D and trimming were inferred from the DNA. The sample comprises under 250,000 clones, more than 70% of which are singletons, and approximately 6% rests with the top ten. The clonotype was recovered from a woman aged 80 or over with COVID-19, enrolled during active disease. The J gene is TRBJ2-4, the V gene TRBV23-1; the D gene is possibly TRBD2 (5 bases). TRBV23-1 qualifies as an ORF whose function is uncertain. Material for sequencing was peripheral blood. The chain's CDR3 is CASSQPRQRSGNIQYF. The DNA of the CDR3 is TGCGCCAGCAGTCAACCGAGGCAGCGCAGCGGAAACATTCAGTACTTC.